The 5 T cell receptor beta chains listed next were all sequenced from one sample in a study of blood T cell repertoires in COVID-19. Assay used: immunoSEQ multiplex PCR; TCRdb lists only in-frame clones, some missing. This sample has 200,000 or so clones, with roughly 85% found just once. Sequencing was carried out using peripheral blood. Receptors were obtained from a man over 45 who had recovered from COVID-19.

This chain uses TRBV6-5 with TRBJ2-4; 8 nucleotides match TRBD1. The CDR3 covers 15 residues. V was pared by 6 bases and J by 3 bases, with 7 bases of the junction left unmatched. CDR1 and CDR2 (germline): MNHEY, SVGAGI. For the CDR3, the DNA is TGTGCCAGCAGCCCCGGACAGGGTGGCAAAAACATTCAGTACTTC. Translated, it gives CASSPGQGGKNIQYF.

V is TRBV6-5 and J is TRBJ2-3, with TRBD2 as a possible D gene (5 bases). Trimming pared 0 bases from V and 2 bases from J, leaving 12 bases between. The length of the CDR3 is 16 residues. CDR1 is MNHEY, CDR2 SVGAGI, per germline. CDR3 region: CASSYSTEGDTDTQYF. For the CDR3, the DNA is TGTGCCAGCAGTTACTCGACTGAGGGAGACACAGATACGCAGTATTTT.

The chain employs TRBV5-1 and TRBJ2-1; 7 bases are a match to TRBD2. The V segment lost 5 bases and the J segment 6 bases; nucleotides outside the gene matches: 14. The germline V gene encodes CDR1 SGHRS and CDR2 YFSETQ. The CDR3 is 16 amino acids. CDR3 nucleotides: TGCGCCAGCAGGGACTCAACTAGCGTGAGGACCAATGAGCAGTTCTTC. Translated: CASRDSTSVRTNEQFF.

The V and J genes are TRBV29-1 and TRBJ2-5; D uncertain. Germline V gene data show CDR1 as SQVTM and CDR2 as ANQGSEA. Trimming shortened V by 0 bases and J by 1 base, and 12 bases separated the two germline ends. The length of the CDR3 is 15 residues. CDR3 sequence reads: CSVEDHDTSQETQYF. Written as DNA, the CDR3 is TGCAGCGTTGAAGATCACGACACCTCCCAAGAGACCCAGTACTTC.

V gene TRBV19 combines with J gene TRBJ2-2, with 7 bases that match TRBD2. The trim removed 5 bases at V and 4 bases at J, leaving 10 bases unmatched. Germline-derived CDR1 and CDR2 are LNHDA and SQIVND (reference sequence). The CDR3 length is 16 residues. For the CDR3, the DNA is TGTGCCAGTAGTCCGGCCGGGAGGAGGAGCACCGGGGAGCTGTTTTTT. Encoded protein: CASSPAGRRSTGELFF.